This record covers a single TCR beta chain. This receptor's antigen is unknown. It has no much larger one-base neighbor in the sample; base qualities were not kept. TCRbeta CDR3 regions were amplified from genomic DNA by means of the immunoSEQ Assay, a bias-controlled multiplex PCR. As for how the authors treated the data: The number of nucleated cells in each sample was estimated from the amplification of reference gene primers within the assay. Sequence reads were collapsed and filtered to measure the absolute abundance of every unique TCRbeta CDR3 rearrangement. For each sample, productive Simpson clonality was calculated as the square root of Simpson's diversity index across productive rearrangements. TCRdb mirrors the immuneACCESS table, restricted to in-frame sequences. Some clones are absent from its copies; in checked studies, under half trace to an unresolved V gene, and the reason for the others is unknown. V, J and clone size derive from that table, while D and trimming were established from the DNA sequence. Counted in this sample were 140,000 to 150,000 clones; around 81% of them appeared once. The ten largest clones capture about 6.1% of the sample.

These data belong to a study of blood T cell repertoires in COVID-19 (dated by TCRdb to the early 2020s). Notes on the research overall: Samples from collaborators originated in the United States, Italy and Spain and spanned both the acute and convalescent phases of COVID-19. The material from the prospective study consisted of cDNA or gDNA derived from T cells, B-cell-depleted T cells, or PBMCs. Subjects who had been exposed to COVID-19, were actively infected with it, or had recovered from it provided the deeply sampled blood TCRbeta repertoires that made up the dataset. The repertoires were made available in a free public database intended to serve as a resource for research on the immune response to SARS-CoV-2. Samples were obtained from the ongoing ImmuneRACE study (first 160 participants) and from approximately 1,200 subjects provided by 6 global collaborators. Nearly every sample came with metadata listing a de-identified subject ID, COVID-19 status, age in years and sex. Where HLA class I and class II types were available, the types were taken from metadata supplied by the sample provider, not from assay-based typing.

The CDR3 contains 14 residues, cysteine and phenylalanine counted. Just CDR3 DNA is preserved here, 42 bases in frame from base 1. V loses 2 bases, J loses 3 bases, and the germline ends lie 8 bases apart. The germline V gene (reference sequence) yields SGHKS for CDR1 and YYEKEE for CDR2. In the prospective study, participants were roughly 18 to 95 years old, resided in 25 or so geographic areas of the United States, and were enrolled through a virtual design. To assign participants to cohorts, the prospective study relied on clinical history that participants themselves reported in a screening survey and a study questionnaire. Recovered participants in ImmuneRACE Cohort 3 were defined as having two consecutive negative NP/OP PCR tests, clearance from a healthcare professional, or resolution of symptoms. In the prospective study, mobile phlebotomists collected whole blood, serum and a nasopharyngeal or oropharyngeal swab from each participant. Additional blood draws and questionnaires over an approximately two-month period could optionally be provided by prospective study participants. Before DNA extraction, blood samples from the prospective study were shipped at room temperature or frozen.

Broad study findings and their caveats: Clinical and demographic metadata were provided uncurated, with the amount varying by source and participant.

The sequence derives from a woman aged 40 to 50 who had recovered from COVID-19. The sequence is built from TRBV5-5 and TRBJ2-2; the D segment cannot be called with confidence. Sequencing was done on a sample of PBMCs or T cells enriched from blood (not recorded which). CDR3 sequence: CASSLDSYTGELFF. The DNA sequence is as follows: TGTGCCAGCAGCTTAGACTCCTACACCGGGGAGCTGTTTTTT.